This TCR beta chain stems from a study of graft-versus-host responses after intestinal transplantation. The overall study: Each recipient received a multivisceral, liver-intestinal, or isolated intestinal graft. Regarding the study as a whole: Early HvG declines after transplant were associated with peak circulating GvH clone levels.

The method was immunoSEQ multiplex PCR; TCRdb's version includes in-frame clones alone and lacks a portion of them. The sample has tens of thousands of clones, around 92% seen once. There are 15 residues in the CDR3. CDR1 is SQVTM, CDR2 ANQGSEA, per germline. The V segment lost 3 bases and the J segment 3 bases; nucleotides outside the gene matches: 7. With respect to this clone: What it binds is not known.

Source: unstimulated CD8+ T cells sorted from spleen or lymph node cells, taken before intestinal transplant. The rearrangement joins TRBV29-1 to TRBJ2-3, with 9 positions matching TRBD1. This clonotype was obtained from a human donor who received an intestinal transplant. CDR3: CSVERTGQGTDTQYF. Here the CDR3 DNA reads TGCAGCGTTGAGAGGACGGGACAGGGAACAGATACGCAGTATTTT.